The 3 T cell receptor beta chains below come from one sample, sequenced in a study of cytomegalovirus exposure and HLA in healthy donors (TCRdb year 2017). The receptor library was made with the immunoSEQ multiplex PCR assay. This immuneACCESS table, as held by TCRdb, lists in-frame sequences with V and J called but not all clones. Of the missing ones, under half trace to an unresolved V gene in checked studies; the others have no known cause. The sample records about 140,000 clones, roughly nine tenths of which are singletons. The ten largest clones add up to just under 3% of the sample. Input material: PBMCs. Receptors were obtained from a man younger than 35 in good health and CMV-seronegative.

Only one count was recorded for this clone. CDR3 residues: CASRPDRDNTEAFF. In DNA form, the CDR3 reads TGTGCCAGCCGGCCTGACAGGGACAACACTGAAGCTTTCTTT. J is TRBJ1-1 and V is TRBV19; 7 bases map to TRBD1. Germline CDR1 LNHDA, CDR2 SQIVND (reference sequence). CDR3 size: 14 residues. V shed 9 bases, J shed 2 bases, and the junction held 9 bases outside the gene matches.

This clone was observed a single time. The chain combines TRBV19 with TRBJ1-5; D is unresolved. Trimming shortened V by 5 bases and J by 4 bases, and 9 bases separated the two germline ends. This CDR3 has 13 residues. CDR1 LNHDA and CDR2 SQIVND come from the germline V gene (reference sequence). Here the CDR3 DNA reads TGTGCCAGTAGTTCCCAACAAAATCAGCCCCAGCATTTT. Translated: CASSSQQNQPQHF. Variable domain in full (rest from reference TRBV19 and TRBJ1-5): DGGITQSPKYLFRKEGQNVTLSCEQNLNHDAMYWYRQDPGQGLRLIYYSQIVNDFQKGDIAEGYSVSREKKESFPLTVTSAQKNPTAFYLCASSSQQNQPQHFGDGTRLSIL.

The V and J genes are TRBV10-2 and TRBJ2-1; TRBD2 matches at 8 bases. Trimming removed 7 bases from V and 4 bases from J; junction bases left unmatched: 9. CDR3 length: 15 residues. Per the germline V gene, CDR1 is WSHSY and CDR2 is SAAADI. The chain's CDR3 is CASKDAAGEYNEQFF. The CDR3 coding sequence is TGCGCCAGCAAAGACGCAGCGGGGGAGTACAATGAGCAGTTCTTC.